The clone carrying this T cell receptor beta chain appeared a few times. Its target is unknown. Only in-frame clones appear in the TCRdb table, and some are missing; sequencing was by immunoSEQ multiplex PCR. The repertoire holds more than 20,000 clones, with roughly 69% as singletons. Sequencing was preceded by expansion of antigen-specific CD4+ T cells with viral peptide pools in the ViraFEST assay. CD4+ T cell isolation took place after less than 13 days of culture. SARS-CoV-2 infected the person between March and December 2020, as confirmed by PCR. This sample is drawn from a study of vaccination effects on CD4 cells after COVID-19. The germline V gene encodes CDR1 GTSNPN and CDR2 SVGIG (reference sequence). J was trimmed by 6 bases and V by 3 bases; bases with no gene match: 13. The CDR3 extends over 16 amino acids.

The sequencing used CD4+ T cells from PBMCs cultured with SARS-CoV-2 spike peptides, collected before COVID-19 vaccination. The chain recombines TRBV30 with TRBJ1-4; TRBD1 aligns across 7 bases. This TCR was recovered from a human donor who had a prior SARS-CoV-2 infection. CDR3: CAWRGKEGGMDEKLFF. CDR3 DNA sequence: TGTGCCTGGAGGGGCAAAGAAGGGGGCATGGATGAAAAACTGTTTTTT.